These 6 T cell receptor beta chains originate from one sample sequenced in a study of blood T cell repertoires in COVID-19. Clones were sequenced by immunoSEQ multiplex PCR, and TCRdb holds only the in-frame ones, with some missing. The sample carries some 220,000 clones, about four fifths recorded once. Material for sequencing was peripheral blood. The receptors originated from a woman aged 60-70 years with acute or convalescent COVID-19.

The CDR3 loop is CASSVGGGANEKLFF. The CDR3 region has the DNA TGTGCCAGCAGCGTAGGTGGAGGGGCTAATGAAAAACTGTTTTTT. The chain couples TRBV9 to TRBJ1-4; D is possibly TRBD1 (5 bases). Looked up from germline, CDR1 is SGDLS and CDR2 is YYNGEE. Trimming removed 0 bases at V and 3 bases at J, with 9 bases between. This CDR3 comprises 15 residues.

The CDR3 DNA sequence: TGTGCCAGCAGCTGGACAGGGGGCGATCAGCCCCAGCATTTT. Translated, it gives CASSWTGGDQPQHF. V gene TRBV11-2 combines with J gene TRBJ1-5; TRBD1 agrees at 11 bases. V was pared by 4 bases and J by 5 bases, with 1 base of the junction left unmatched. From germline, CDR1 is SGHAT and CDR2 FQNNGV. This CDR3 region has 14 residues. Looking up the rest from reference TRBV11-2 and TRBJ1-5 gives the full variable domain: EAGVAQSPRYKIIEKRQSVAFWCNPISGHATLYWYQQILGQGPKLLIQFQNNGVVDDSQLPKDRFSAERLKGVDSTLKIQPAKLEDSAVYLCASSWTGGDQPQHFGDGTRLSIL.

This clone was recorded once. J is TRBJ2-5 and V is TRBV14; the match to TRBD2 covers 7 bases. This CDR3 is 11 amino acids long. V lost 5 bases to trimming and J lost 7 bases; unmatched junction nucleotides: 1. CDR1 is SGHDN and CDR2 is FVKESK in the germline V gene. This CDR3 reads CASSTGGTQYF. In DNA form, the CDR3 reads TGTGCCAGCAGCACGGGGGGGACCCAGTACTTC.

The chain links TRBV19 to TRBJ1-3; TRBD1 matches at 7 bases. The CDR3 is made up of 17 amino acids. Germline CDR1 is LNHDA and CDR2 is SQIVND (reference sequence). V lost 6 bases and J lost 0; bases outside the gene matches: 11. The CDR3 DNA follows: TGTGCCAGTAGCCCAAATCGACAGGGTCCCTCTGGAAACACCATATATTTT. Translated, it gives CASSPNRQGPSGNTIYF. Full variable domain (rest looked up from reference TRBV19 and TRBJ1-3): DGGITQSPKYLFRKEGQNVTLSCEQNLNHDAMYWYRQDPGQGLRLIYYSQIVNDFQKGDIAEGYSVSREKKESFPLTVTSAQKNPTAFYLCASSPNRQGPSGNTIYFGEGSWLTVV.

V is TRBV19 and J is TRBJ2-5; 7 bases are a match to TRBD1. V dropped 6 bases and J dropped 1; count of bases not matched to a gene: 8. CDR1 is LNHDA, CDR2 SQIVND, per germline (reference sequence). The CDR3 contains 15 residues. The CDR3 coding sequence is TGTGCCAGTAGCAAGACAGGGTTCCCCCAAGAGACCCAGTACTTC. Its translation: CASSKTGFPQETQYF.

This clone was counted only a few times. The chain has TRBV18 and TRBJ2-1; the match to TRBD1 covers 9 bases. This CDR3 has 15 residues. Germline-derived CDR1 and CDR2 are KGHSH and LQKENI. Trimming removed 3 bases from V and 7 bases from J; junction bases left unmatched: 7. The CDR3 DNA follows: TGTGCCAGCTCACCCATTCGACAGGGGGGGAATGAGCAGTTCTTC. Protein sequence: CASSPIRQGGNEQFF.